These T cell receptor beta chains were read from a single sample in a study of CD8 T cells in ankylosing spondylitis. TCRdb reprocessed the 5' RACE reads with MiXCR, giving one entry per CDR3 protein. The repertoire holds a few hundred thousand distinct CDR3 sequences, with 6.5% to 10% as singletons. The source material was blood, either unsorted or a sorted T cell fraction (not recorded which). The origin of the receptors is a male donor with ankylosing spondylitis. The CDR3 runs from the conserved cysteine through the conserved F or W. A D gene is named only where the DNA matches it firmly. The listing skips clone size in some rows; elsewhere it reads once, few, many or a size class.

. TRBJ1-2 TRBV10-3 many TGTGCCATCAGCACATTCGGGACCGGATCTAACTATGGCTACACCTTC CAISTFGTGSNYGYTF
. TRBJ2-4 TRBV27 many TGTGCCAGCAGTTTATGGGGCGGACTACTAGCCAAAAACATTCAGTACTTC CASSLWGGLLAKNIQYF
TRBD2 TRBJ2-2 TRBV27 . TGTGCCAGCAGTTCCCAGGTAGCGGGAGGGCCTGGCACCGGGGAGCTGTTTTTT CASSSQVAGGPGTGELFF
TRBD1 TRBJ2-3 TRBV20-1 few TGCAGTGCTAGACCATCAGGACAGGGTTTCACAGATACGCAGTATTTT CSARPSGQGFTDTQYF
TRBD1 TRBJ1-4 TRBV7-2 many TGTGCCAGCAGCTTAGTGACAGGGAATAATGAAAAACTGTTTTTT CASSLVTGNNEKLFF
TRBD2 TRBJ2-7 TRBV6-1 . TGTGCCAGCAGCCCCCTTCCCGGGACTAGCGATGACGAGCAGTACTTC CASSPLPGTSDDEQYF
. TRBJ2-3 TRBV2 . TGTGCCAGCAGTGAGGTAGGGCAGACCCACGATACGCAGTATTTT CASSEVGQTHDTQYF
TRBD2 TRBJ2-1 TRBV9 few TGTGCCAGCAGCAAAGGGGGCGGGAGGGCCTACAATGAGCAGTTCTTC CASSKGGGRAYNEQFF
TRBD2 TRBJ2-7 TRBV6-2/TRBV6-3 . TGTGCCAGCAGTTCACGGGAGGCAGGGACCTTCGCCGGGGGCTACGAGCAGTACTTC CASSSREAGTFAGGYEQYF
. TRBJ2-1 TRBV27 many TGTGCCAGCAAACCGGGACCCCAGGGGTACAATGAGCAGTTCTTC CASKPGPQGYNEQFF
. TRBJ1-2 TRBV7-2 . TGTGCCAGCAGCTTAATTCGTTTGGCAGATAACTATGGCTACACCTTC CASSLIRLADNYGYTF
. TRBJ2-1 TRBV7-9 many TGTGCCAGCAGCTTACCTACCGTCCAGGGTGAGCAGTTCTTC CASSLPTVQGEQFF
. TRBJ2-5 TRBV28 few TGTGCCAGCAGTTTAATCTTGGCAGCACAAGAGACCCAGTACTTC CASSLILAAQETQYF
. TRBJ1-3 TRBV20-1 . TGCAGTGCTAGACGCGAAGGACCTGGAAACACCATATATTTT CSARREGPGNTIYF
. TRBJ2-1 TRBV20-1 . TGCAGTGCAACCGGGACACGAGACAATGAGCAGTTCTTC CSATGTRDNEQFF
TRBD1 TRBJ2-1 TRBV5-1 few TGCGCCAGCAACTCCGGGACAGAGTACAATGAGCAGTTCTTC CASNSGTEYNEQFF
. TRBJ2-7 TRBV6-1 few TGTGCCAGCAGTGATGGGCAGGAGCCCTACGAGCAGTACTTC CASSDGQEPYEQYF
TRBD1 TRBJ2-2 TRBV5-1 few TGCGCCAGCGCAACAGGGGAAACCGGGGAGCTGTTTTTT CASATGETGELFF
TRBD2 TRBJ2-7 TRBV11-2 many TGTGCCAGCAGCTTCTCCGGGACAGTCGGGACTAGCGGGAGTGTACCCTACGAGCAGTACTTC CASSFSGTVGTSGSVPYEQYF
TRBD2 TRBJ2-5 TRBV27 many TGTGCCAGCAGTCCTAGCGGGAGAAGGGAGACCCAGTACTTC CASSPSGRRETQYF
. TRBJ2-1 TRBV6-1 . TGTGCCAGCAGTCCGGGACTTCTCAGTTACAATGAGCAGTTCTTC CASSPGLLSYNEQFF
. TRBJ2-1 TRBV18 many TGTGCCAGCTCACCTGGGGGGAACCTAGACAATGAGCAGTTCTTC CASSPGGNLDNEQFF
. TRBJ1-6 TRBV5-1 many TGCGCCAGCAGCTCCAATTCACCCCTCCACTTT CASSSNSPLHF
TRBD1 TRBJ1-1 TRBV25-1 many TGTGCCAGCAGTGACAGGGGGAGGACTGAAGCTTTCTTT CASSDRGRTEAFF
TRBD1 TRBJ1-5 TRBV12-3/TRBV12-4 few TGTGCCAGCAGTCCCGGGACAGGGGGCGTTCAGCCCCAGCATTTT CASSPGTGGVQPQHF
. TRBJ2-4 TRBV24-1 . TGTGCCACCAGTGACCCTCAGGGGATTGGCATTCAGTACTTC CATSDPQGIGIQYF
. TRBJ2-3 TRBV5-1 many TGCGCCAGCAGCTTGGGACAGCTCACGGATACGCAGTATTTT CASSLGQLTDTQYF
TRBD1 TRBJ1-4 TRBV7-9 few TGTGCCAGCAGCTTTCTTGGGACAGGGGGCTTCGGTGAAAAACTGTTTTTT CASSFLGTGGFGEKLFF
. TRBJ2-1 TRBV20-1 . TGCAGTGCTCACCGGGCCCTCGACAATGAGCAGTTCTTC CSAHRALDNEQFF
. TRBJ2-5 TRBV9 few TGTGCCAGCAGCGACCTACGGGAGACCCAGTACTTC CASSDLRETQYF
TRBD2 TRBJ2-7 TRBV7-3 few TGTGCCAGCAGCGCATCGGGGGGGAGCTCCTACGAGCAGTACTTC CASSASGGSSYEQYF
TRBD1 TRBJ2-7 TRBV5-1 . TGCGCCAGCAGCTTGGGACAGGGAATAGGCGAGCAGTACTTC CASSLGQGIGEQYF
. TRBJ2-1 TRBV27 many TGTGCCAGCAGTTTATCTCTCCCGGCGGGTTGGGAGCAGTTCTTC CASSLSLPAGWEQFF
. TRBJ1-2 TRBV20-1 . TGCAGTGGAAGGGGGGGCAGGGAAGCTAACTATGGCTACACCTTC CSGRGGREANYGYTF
TRBD2 TRBJ2-7 TRBV7-9 many TGTGCCAGCAGCTTAACCCTAGCGGGACCATACGAGCAGTACTTC CASSLTLAGPYEQYF
. TRBJ1-4 TRBV5-1 many TGCGCCAGCAGCTCAGTCGGAGAAAAACTGTTTTTT CASSSVGEKLFF
. TRBJ1-2 TRBV7-2 few TGTGCCAGCAGCTTGGAGGACAGTCTTAGGGGCTACACCTTC CASSLEDSLRGYTF
. TRBJ2-3 TRBV7-2 . TGTGCCAGCAGCTTAGATGCGGCTACCGCAGATACGCAGTATTTT CASSLDAATADTQYF
. TRBJ2-7 TRBV15 few TGTGCCACCAGCCCGGGGCTCGCGAGAGAGCAGTACTTC CATSPGLAREQYF
. TRBJ2-5 TRBV27 . TGTGCCAGCAAGCGTCTACAGGGCCGAGAGACCCAGTACTTC CASKRLQGRETQYF